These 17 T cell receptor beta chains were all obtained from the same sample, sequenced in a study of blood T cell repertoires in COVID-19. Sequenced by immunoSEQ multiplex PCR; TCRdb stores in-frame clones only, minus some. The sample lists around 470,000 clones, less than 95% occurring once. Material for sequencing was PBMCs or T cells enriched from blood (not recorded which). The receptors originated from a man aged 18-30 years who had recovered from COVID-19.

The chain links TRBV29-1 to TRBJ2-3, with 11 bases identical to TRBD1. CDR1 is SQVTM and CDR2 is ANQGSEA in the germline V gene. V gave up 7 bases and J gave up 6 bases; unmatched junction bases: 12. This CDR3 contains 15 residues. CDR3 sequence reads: CSAAGLRDRGDTQYF. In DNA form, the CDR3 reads TGCAGCGCCGCCGGTCTAAGGGACAGGGGGGATACGCAGTATTTT.

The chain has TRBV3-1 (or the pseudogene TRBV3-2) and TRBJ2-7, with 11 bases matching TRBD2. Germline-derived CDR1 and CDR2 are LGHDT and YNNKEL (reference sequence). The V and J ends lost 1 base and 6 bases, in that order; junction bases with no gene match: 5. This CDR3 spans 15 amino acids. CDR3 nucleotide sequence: TGTGCCAGCAGCCAAGTAGCGGGAGGGTTGGGCGAGCAGTACTTC. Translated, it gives CASSQVAGGLGEQYF.

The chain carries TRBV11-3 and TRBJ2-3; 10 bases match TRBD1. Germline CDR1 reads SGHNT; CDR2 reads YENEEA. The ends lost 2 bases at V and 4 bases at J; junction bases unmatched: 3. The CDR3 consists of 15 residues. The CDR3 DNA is TGTGCCAGCAGCTTAAAGACAGGGGGCGCAGATACGCAGTATTTT. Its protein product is CASSLKTGGADTQYF.

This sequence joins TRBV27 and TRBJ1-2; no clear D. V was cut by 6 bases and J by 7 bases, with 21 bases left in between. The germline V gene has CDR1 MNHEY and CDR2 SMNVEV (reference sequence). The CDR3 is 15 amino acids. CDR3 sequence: CASSLTGLLVGGYTF. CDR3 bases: TGTGCCAGCAGCCTGACGGGTCTCTTAGTGGGTGGCTACACCTTC.

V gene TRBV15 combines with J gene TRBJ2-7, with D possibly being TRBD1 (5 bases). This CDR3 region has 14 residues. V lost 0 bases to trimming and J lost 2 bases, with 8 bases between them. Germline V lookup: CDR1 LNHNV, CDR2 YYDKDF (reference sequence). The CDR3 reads CATSRELGAYEQYF. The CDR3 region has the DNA TGTGCCACCAGCAGAGAATTAGGGGCCTACGAGCAGTACTTC.

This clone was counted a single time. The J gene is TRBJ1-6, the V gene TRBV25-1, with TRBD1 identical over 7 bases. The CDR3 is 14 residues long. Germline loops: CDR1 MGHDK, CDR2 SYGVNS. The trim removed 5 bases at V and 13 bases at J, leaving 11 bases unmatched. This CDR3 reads CASSFGRAGGPLHF. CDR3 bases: TGTGCCAGCAGTTTCGGGCGAGCAGGGGGGCCCCTCCACTTT.

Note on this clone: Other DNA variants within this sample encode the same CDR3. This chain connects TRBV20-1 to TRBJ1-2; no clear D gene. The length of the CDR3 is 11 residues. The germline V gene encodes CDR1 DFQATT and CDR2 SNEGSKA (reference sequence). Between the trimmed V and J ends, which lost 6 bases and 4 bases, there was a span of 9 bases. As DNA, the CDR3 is TGCAGTGCAAAATCAGGCTATGGCTACACCTTC. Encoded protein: CSAKSGYGYTF.

The CDR3 protein is CASSVEWAGGSSTEAFF. CDR3 DNA: TGTGCCAGCAGCGTAGAGTGGGCAGGGGGCTCGAGCACTGAAGCTTTCTTT. This chain links TRBV9 with TRBJ1-1; 8 bases are a match to TRBD1. The CDR3 has 17 amino acids. The ends lost 0 bases at V and 4 bases at J; junction bases unmatched: 11. Germline V CDR1 and CDR2: SGDLS, YYNGEE.

The CDR3 sequence: CSADPTSTNEQFF. The CDR3 DNA follows: TGCAGCGCCGACCCGACTAGCACCAATGAGCAGTTCTTC. This chain links TRBV29-1 with TRBJ2-1, with 7 bases matching TRBD2. This CDR3 is 13 amino acids long. CDR1 is SQVTM and CDR2 is ANQGSEA in the germline V gene. V lost 7 bases and J lost 6; bases outside the gene matches: 9.

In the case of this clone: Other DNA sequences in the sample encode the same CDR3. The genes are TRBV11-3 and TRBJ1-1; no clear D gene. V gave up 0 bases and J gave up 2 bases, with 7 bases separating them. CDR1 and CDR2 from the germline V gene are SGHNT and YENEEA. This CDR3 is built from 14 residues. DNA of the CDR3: TGTGCCAGCAGCTTAGACAGGTTAAACACTGAAGCTTTCTTT. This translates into CASSLDRLNTEAFF.

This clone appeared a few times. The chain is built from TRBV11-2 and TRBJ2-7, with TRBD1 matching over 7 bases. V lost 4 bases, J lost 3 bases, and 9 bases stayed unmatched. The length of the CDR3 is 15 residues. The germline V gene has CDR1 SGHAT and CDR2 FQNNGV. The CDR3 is CASSSGGDRDYEQYF. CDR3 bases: TGTGCCAGCAGCTCCGGAGGTGACAGGGACTACGAGCAGTACTTC.

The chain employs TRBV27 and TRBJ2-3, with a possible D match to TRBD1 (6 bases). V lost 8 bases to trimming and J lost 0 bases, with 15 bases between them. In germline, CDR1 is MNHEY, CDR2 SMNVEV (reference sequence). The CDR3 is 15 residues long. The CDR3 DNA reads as TGTGCCAGCTTCCCTCGGACAGCGAGCACAGATACGCAGTATTTT. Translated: CASFPRTASTDTQYF.

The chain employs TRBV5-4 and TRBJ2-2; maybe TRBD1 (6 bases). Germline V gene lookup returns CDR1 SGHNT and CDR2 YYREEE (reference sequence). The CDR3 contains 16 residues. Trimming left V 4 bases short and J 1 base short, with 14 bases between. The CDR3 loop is CASSARTDLNTGELFF. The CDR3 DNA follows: TGTGCCAGCAGCGCACGGACAGACTTGAACACCGGGGAGCTGTTTTTT.

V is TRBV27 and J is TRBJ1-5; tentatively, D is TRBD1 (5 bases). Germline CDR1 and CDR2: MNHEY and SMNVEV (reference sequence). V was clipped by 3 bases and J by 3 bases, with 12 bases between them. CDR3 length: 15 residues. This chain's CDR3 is CASSFTRAVNQPQHF. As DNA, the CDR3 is TGTGCCAGCAGTTTCACCAGGGCCGTCAATCAGCCCCAGCATTTT.

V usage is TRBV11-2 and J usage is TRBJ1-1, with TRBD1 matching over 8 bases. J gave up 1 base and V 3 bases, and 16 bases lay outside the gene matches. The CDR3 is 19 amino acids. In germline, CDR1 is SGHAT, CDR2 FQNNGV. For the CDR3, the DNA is TGTGCCAGCAGCTTTGGGACAGGACTCGGGGGGTATGCGAACACTGAAGCTTTCTTT. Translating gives CASSFGTGLGGYANTEAFF.

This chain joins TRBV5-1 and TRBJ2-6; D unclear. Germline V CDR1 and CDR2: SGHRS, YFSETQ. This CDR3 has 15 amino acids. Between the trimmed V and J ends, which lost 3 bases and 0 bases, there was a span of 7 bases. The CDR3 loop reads CASSSPSSGANVLTF. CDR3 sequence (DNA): TGCGCCAGCAGCTCACCGAGCTCTGGGGCCAACGTCCTGACTTTC.

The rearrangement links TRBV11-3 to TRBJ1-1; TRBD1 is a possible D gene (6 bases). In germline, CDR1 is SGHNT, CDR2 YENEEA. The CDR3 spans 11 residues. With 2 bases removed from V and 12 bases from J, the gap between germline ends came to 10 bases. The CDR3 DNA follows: TGTGCCAGCAGCTTACGGGGGGCAACTTTCTTT. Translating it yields CASSLRGATFF.